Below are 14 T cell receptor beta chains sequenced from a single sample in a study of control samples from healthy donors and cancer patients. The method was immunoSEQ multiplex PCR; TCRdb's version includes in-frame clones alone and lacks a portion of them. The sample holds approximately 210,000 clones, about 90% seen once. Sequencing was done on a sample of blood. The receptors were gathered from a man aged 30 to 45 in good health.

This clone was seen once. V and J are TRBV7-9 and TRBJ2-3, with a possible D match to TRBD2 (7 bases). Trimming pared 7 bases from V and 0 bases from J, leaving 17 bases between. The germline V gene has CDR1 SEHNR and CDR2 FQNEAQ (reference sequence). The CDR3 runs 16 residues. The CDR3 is CASTKLGGASTDTQYF. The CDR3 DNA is TGTGCCAGCACCAAGCTAGGGGGGGCTAGCACAGATACGCAGTATTTT.

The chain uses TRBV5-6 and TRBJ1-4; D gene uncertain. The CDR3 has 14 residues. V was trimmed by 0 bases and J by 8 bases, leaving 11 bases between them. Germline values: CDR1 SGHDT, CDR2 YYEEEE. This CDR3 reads CASSLGQTGEKLFF. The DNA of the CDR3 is TGTGCCAGCAGCTTGGGCCAGACGGGCGAAAAACTGTTTTTT.

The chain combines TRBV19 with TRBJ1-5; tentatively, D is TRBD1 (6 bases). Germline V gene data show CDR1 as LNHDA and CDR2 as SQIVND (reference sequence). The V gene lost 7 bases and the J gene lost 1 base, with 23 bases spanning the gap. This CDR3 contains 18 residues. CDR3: CASTPGLGSGQSNQPQHF. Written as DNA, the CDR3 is TGTGCCAGTACCCCGGGCCTCGGGTCCGGACAGAGCAATCAGCCCCAGCATTTT.

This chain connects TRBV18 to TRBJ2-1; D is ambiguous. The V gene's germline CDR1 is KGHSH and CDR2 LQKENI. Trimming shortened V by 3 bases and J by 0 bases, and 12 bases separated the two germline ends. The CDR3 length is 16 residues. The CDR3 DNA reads TGTGCCAGCTCACCTTATGACTCATCCTCCTACAATGAGCAGTTCTTC. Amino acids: CASSPYDSSSYNEQFF.

CDR3 DNA sequence: TGTGCCAGCAGCCAAGAAGGGACAGGGGGCGCGTTGGCAGATACGCAGTATTTT. Its protein is CASSQEGTGGALADTQYF. The V call is TRBV3-1 (or the pseudogene TRBV3-2), the J call TRBJ2-3; 12 nucleotides line up with TRBD1. The V gene end was trimmed by 0 bases and the J gene end by 4 bases; junction bases not matched to a gene: 8. The CDR3 runs 18 residues. CDR1 is LGHDT, CDR2 YNNKEL, per germline (reference sequence).

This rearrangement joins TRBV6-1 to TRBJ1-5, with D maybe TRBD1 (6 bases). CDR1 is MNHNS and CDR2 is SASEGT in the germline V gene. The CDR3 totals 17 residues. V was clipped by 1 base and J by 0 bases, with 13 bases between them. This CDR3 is CASSEGPTGYSNQPQHF. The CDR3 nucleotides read TGTGCCAGCAGTGAAGGACCGACAGGATATAGCAATCAGCCCCAGCATTTT.

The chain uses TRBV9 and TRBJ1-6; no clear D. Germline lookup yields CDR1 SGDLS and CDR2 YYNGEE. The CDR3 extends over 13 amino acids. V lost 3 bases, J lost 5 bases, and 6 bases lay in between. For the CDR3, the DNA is TGTGCCAGCAGCGCCGGAGATAATTCACCCCTCCACTTT. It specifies CASSAGDNSPLHF.

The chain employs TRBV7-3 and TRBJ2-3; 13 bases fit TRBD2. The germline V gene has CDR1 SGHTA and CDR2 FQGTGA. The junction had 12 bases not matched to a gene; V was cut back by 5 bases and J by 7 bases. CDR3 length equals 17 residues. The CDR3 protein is CASSPRPGLAGINTQYF. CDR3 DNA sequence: TGTGCCAGCAGCCCACGACCGGGACTAGCGGGGATCAATACGCAGTATTTT.

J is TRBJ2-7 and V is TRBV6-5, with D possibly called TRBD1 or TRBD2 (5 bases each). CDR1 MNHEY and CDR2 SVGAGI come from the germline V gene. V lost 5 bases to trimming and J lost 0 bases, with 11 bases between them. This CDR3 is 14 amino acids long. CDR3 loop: CASSTGTSSYEQYF. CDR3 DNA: TGTGCCAGCAGTACCGGGACGTCCTCCTACGAGCAGTACTTC.

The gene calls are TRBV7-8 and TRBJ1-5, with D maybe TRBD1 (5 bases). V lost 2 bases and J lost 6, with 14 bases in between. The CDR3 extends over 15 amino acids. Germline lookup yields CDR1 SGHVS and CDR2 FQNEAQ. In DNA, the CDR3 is TGTGCCAGCAGCTTAACAGGAGGGGTCGCTCAGCCCCAGCATTTT. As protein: CASSLTGGVAQPQHF.

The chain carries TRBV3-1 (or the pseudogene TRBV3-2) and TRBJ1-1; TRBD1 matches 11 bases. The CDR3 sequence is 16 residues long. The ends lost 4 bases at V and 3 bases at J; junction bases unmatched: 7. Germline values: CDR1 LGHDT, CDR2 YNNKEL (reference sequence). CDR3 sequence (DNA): TGTGCCAGCAGCCCCCGGGACAGGGGGACTTACACTGAAGCTTTCTTT. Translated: CASSPRDRGTYTEAFF.

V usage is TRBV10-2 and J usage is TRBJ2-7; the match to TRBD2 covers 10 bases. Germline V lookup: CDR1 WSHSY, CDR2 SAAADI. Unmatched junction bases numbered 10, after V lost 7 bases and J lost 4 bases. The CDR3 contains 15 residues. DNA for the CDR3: TGCGCCAGCAATCCCGGTAGCGGGGGGTTATACGAGCAGTACTTC. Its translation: CASNPGSGGLYEQYF.

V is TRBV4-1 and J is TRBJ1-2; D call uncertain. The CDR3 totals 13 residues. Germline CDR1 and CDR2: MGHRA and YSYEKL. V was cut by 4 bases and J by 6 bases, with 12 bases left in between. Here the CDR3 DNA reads TGCGCCAGCAGCCCAAGACGGGGTGATGGCTACACCTTC. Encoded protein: CASSPRRGDGYTF.

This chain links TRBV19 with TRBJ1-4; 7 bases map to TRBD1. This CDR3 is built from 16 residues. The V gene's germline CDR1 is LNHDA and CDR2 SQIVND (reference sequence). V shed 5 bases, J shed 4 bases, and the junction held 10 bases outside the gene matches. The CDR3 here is CASSDIPGQFNEKLFF. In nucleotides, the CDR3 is TGTGCCAGTAGTGATATTCCGGGACAGTTTAATGAAAAACTGTTTTTT.